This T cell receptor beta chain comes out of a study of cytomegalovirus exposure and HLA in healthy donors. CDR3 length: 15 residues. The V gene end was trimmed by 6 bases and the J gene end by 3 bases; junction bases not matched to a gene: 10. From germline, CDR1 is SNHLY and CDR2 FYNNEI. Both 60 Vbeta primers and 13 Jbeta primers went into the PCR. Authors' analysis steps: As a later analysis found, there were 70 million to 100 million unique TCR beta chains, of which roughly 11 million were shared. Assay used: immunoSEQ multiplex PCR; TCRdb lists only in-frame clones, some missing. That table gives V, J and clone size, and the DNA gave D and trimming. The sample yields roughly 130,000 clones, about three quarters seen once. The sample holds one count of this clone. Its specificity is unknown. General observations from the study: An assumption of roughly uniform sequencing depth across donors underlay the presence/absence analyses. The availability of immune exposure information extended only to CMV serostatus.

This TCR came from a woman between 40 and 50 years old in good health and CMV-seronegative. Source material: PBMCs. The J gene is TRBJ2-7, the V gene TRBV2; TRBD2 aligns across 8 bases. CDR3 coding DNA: TGTGCCAGCAGCCTAGGCCGGGAGGGCATCTACGAGCAGTACTTC. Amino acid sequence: CASSLGREGIYEQYF.